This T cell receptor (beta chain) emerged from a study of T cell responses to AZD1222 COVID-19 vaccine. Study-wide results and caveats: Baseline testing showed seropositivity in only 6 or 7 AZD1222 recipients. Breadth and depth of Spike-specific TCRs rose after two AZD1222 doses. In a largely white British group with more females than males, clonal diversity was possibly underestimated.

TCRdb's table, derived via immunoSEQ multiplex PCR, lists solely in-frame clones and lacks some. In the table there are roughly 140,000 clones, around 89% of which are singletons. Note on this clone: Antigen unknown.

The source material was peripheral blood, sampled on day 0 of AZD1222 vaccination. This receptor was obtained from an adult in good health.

DNA for the CDR3: TGTGCCAGCAGTTACTCACGGGACAGGGGGGAATACGAGCAGTACTTC. It translates to CASSYSRDRGEYEQYF. This sequence joins TRBV6-5 and TRBJ2-7; 11 bases align to TRBD1. The CDR3 extends over 16 amino acids. Germline trimming cut 0 bases from V and 4 bases from J; bases unmatched to any gene: 5. CDR1 is MNHEY and CDR2 is SVGAGI in the germline V gene.